Sequencing of this TCR beta chain was carried out in a study of breast tumors, draining lymph nodes, adjacent tissues. TCRdb used MiXCR to reprocess the multiplex PCR reads, holding one entry per CDR3 protein. The sample contains some 53,000 distinct CDR3 sequences, over 40% of which appear only once. CDR1 and CDR2 (germline): SGDLS, YYNGEE. Trimming removed 4 bases from V and 7 bases from J; junction bases left unmatched: 5. The CDR3 loop spans 13 amino acids. General observations from the study: Luminal-like breast cancer showed significantly higher tumor–nontumor repertoire similarity than basal-like. Most tumor T cells seemingly derive from lymph node, then expand in tumor.

Remarks on this clonotype: Its specificity is unknown.

This clonotype was obtained from a female donor with breast cancer. Some clones in this sample may be carry-over from other donors' samples. The gene calls are TRBV9 and TRBJ2-7; 10 positions match TRBD1. Sequenced sample: breast tumor tissue. In DNA form, the CDR3 reads TGTGCCAGCAGCCCCGGGACAGGGGTTGAGCAGTACTTC. This gives the protein CASSPGTGVEQYF.